One and the same sample provided the 24 T cell receptor beta chains below, sequenced in a study of CD4+ T cells in melanoma. The table came from immunoSEQ multiplex PCR; TCRdb's copy has only in-frame clones and leaves some out. Of 20,000 or so clones in the sample, 81% were seen once. The sequenced sample consisted of cells from a culture (not recorded whether cultured in vitro). The receptors come from a human donor with melanoma.

This clone was counted between two and nine times. Germline is not matched at one junction end, which may reflect a read error. The V call is TRBV9, the J call TRBJ1-2, with unresolved D. In germline, CDR1 is SGDLS, CDR2 YYNGEE. The CDR3 sequence is 10 residues long. CDR3 sequence (DNA): TGTGCCAGCAGCGTAGCACCGGCCCACTTC. Translation gives CASSVAPAHF.

This clone is a singleton in its sample. The chain employs TRBV30 and TRBJ2-2; D remains unclear. The CDR3 extends over 18 amino acids. Germline loops: CDR1 GTSNPN, CDR2 SVGIG (reference sequence). Trimming took 0 bases from V and 7 from J, leaving 24 bases between them. CDR3 sequence: CAWSVASIRAMSFGELFF. CDR3 bases: TGTGCCTGGAGTGTCGCCTCGATCCGGGCTATGAGTTTCGGGGAGCTGTTTTTT. Using reference TRBV30 and TRBJ2-2 for the parts outside the CDR3, the full variable domain is SQTIHQWPATLVQPVGSPLSLECTVEGTSNPNLYWYRQAAGRGLQLLFYSVGIGQISSEVPQNLSASRPQDRQFILSSKKLLLSDSGFYLCAWSVASIRAMSFGELFFGEGSRLTVL.

The gene calls are TRBV14 and TRBJ1-2, with D perhaps matching TRBD1 (6 bases). V lost 1 base and J 4 bases, leaving 13 bases between the germline ends. Germline values: CDR1 SGHDN, CDR2 FVKESK. This CDR3 has 15 residues. The DNA for the CDR3 is TGTGCCAGCAGCCAAGGGCCGGGACATTTCTATGGCTACACCTTC. Encoded protein: CASSQGPGHFYGYTF.

CDR3 DNA: TGTGCCAGCAGCCCCCTTGCAGAGACCCAGTACTTC. Amino acids: CASSPLAETQYF. V usage is TRBV11-2 and J usage is TRBJ2-5; D is unresolved. V dropped 5 bases and J dropped 4 bases, with 8 bases sitting between them. Germline V CDR1 and CDR2: SGHAT, FQNNGV. The CDR3 has 12 residues.

The chain couples TRBV11-2 to TRBJ1-1; D is unresolved. The CDR3 runs to 13 residues. The V gene lost 8 bases and the J gene lost 2 bases, with 12 bases spanning the gap. Germline-derived CDR1 and CDR2 are SGHAT and FQNNGV. As DNA, the CDR3 is TGTGCCAGCGAAGGACGGTCAAACACTGAAGCTTTCTTT. Its translation: CASEGRSNTEAFF.

The chain uses TRBV5-6 and TRBJ1-6; D possibly corresponds to TRBD1 (5 bases). Germline loops: CDR1 SGHDT, CDR2 YYEEEE. The CDR3 is made up of 14 amino acids. Deletions cut 4 bases from V and 9 bases from J, with 14 bases between. The chain's CDR3 is CASSQGRRGSPLHF. The CDR3 DNA sequence: TGTGCCAGCAGCCAAGGACGGAGGGGTTCACCCCTCCACTTT.

Only one count was recorded for this clone. The V call is TRBV7-9, the J call TRBJ2-6; no clear D. Trimming pared 1 base from V and 2 bases from J, leaving 18 bases between. In germline, CDR1 is SEHNR, CDR2 FQNEAQ (reference sequence). The CDR3 totals 19 residues. CDR3 nucleotides: TGTGCCAGCAGCTTAGGGGTCGGATACCGAGGAGCTGGGGCCAACGTCCTGACTTTC. This gives the protein CASSLGVGYRGAGANVLTF.

The rearrangement links TRBV5-4 to TRBJ2-7; TRBD2 aligns across 11 bases. This CDR3 comprises 15 residues. CDR1 and CDR2 (germline): SGHNT, YYREEE (reference sequence). V was clipped by 3 bases and J by 3 bases; unmatched bases: 5. The CDR3 bases are TGTGCCAGCAGCTCAGCTCTAGCGGGGGGCTACGAGCAGTACTTC. It yields the protein CASSSALAGGYEQYF.

This sequence joins TRBV4-2 and TRBJ1-6; D possibly corresponds to TRBD1 (6 bases). Germline-derived CDR1 and CDR2 are LGHNA and YNFKEQ. V was pared by 3 bases and J by 1 base, with 13 bases between. This CDR3 is built from 17 residues. CDR3 nucleotides: TGTGCCAGCAGCCAGGGGGCGACTGGGTCCTATAATTCACCCCTCCACTTT. This gives the protein CASSQGATGSYNSPLHF.

J is TRBJ2-3 and V is TRBV7-9; D might be TRBD2 (6 bases). There are 19 residues in the CDR3. CDR1 is SEHNR and CDR2 is FQNEAQ in the germline V gene (reference sequence). The V and J ends lost 7 bases and 1 base respectively, with 27 bases between them. CDR3 DNA sequence: TGTGCCAGCAACGCTAGAGGAAGAACGGGGCGGAGGGGCACAGATACGCAGTATTTT. It codes for CASNARGRTGRRGTDTQYF.

By proportion, this clone is medium-sized (0.01 to 0.1%). In DNA, the CDR3 is TGTGCCAGACCGGGACAGGGGGCCAACGAGCAGTACTTC. It yields the protein CARPGQGANEQYF. The chain has TRBV6-4 and TRBJ2-7; TRBD1 matches 12 bases. The CDR3 extends over 13 amino acids. CDR1 and CDR2 (germline): MRHNA, SNTAGT. With V trimmed by 9 bases and J by 5 bases, 5 bases remained unmatched.

This chain joins TRBV29-1 and TRBJ1-1, with D possibly being TRBD1 (5 bases). The V end was cut by 6 bases, the J end by 4 bases, with 12 bases between. Germline V gives CDR1 SQVTM, CDR2 ANQGSEA. The CDR3 length is 12 residues. The CDR3 here is CSVAQGITEAFF. For the CDR3, the DNA is TGCAGCGTCGCCCAGGGTATCACTGAAGCTTTCTTT.

This chain connects TRBV2 to TRBJ1-6; a weak D match, TRBD1 (6 bases). The CDR3 totals 14 residues. V lost 1 base and J 7 bases, leaving 8 bases between the germline ends. Germline V CDR1 and CDR2: SNHLY, FYNNEI. In DNA form, the CDR3 reads TGTGCCAGCAGTGAAGAGGGGGGAAATTCACCCCTCCACTTT. Translation gives CASSEEGGNSPLHF.

This chain links TRBV18 with TRBJ2-7; 9 positions agree with TRBD2. The CDR3 is 15 residues long. Looked up from germline, CDR1 is KGHSH and CDR2 is LQKENI. The trim removed 1 base at V and 4 bases at J, leaving 5 bases unmatched. The CDR3 nucleotides read TGTGCCAGCTCACCACAGGGGAGCGGGGGGTACGAGCAGTACTTC. Protein: CASSPQGSGGYEQYF.

The chain uses TRBV5-7 and TRBJ2-7; maybe TRBD1 (6 bases). Being an ORF, TRBV5-7 has a function that is uncertain. This CDR3 is built from 14 residues. V was clipped by 2 bases and J by 2 bases, with 11 bases between them. The CDR3 region is CASSFMDSPYEQYF. The DNA of the CDR3 is TGTGCCAGCAGCTTCATGGACAGTCCCTACGAGCAGTACTTC.

In regard to this clone: A read error may produce the germline difference seen at one junction end. The chain uses TRBV25-1 and TRBJ2-2, with 8 bases that match TRBD1. The CDR3 is made up of 15 amino acids. The germline gives CDR1 MGHDK, CDR2 SYGVNS. The CDR3 sequence: CASSEPGQVPGQLFF. CDR3 DNA sequence: TGTGCCAGCAGTGAACCGGGACAGGTTCCCGGGCAGCTGTTTTTT.

This clone is deemed medium-sized. V and J are TRBV6-4 and TRBJ2-1; 9 bases match TRBD2. Germline assignment: CDR1 MRHNA and CDR2 SNTAGT. The CDR3 runs to 15 residues. J was trimmed by 7 bases and V by 6 bases; bases with no gene match: 10. The CDR3 nucleotides are TGTGCCAGCAGCTTAGGGGCGGGGGGGCCAAATGAGCAGTTCTTC. Its translation: CASSLGAGGPNEQFF.

The chain links TRBV6-5 to TRBJ1-2; 11 bases agree with TRBD1. Germline V lookup: CDR1 MNHEY, CDR2 SVGAGI. The CDR3 is made up of 13 amino acids. Trimming at V came to 5 bases and at J to 7 bases, leaving 3 bases not matched to a gene. In DNA, the CDR3 is TGTGCCAGCAGTCGGGGGACAGGGGGTGGCTACACCTTC. It translates to CASSRGTGGGYTF.

The rearrangement joins TRBV5-4 to TRBJ2-2; D might be TRBD2 (6 bases). With 2 bases removed from V and 3 bases from J, the gap between germline ends came to 11 bases. Germline assignment: CDR1 SGHNT and CDR2 YYREEE (reference sequence). This CDR3 has 15 amino acids. As DNA, the CDR3 is TGTGCCAGCAGCTTCGGGACTCTCGACACCGGGGAGCTGTTTTTT. Its protein product is CASSFGTLDTGELFF.

The chain is built from TRBV5-1 and TRBJ2-2; D not certain. The germline CDR1 and CDR2 sequences are SGHRS and YFSETQ. Trimming stripped 0 bases from V and 4 bases from J, with 13 bases between. The CDR3 spans 16 residues. The CDR3: CASSLDPVFGTGELFF. DNA for the CDR3: TGCGCCAGCAGCTTGGATCCTGTTTTCGGCACCGGGGAGCTGTTTTTT.

This clone has a handful of counts. The gene calls are TRBV7-9 and TRBJ2-1; 13 bases match TRBD2. The CDR3 length is 15 residues. Germline V gives CDR1 SEHNR, CDR2 FQNEAQ (reference sequence). J was trimmed by 14 bases and V by 5 bases; bases with no gene match: 12. CDR3 sequence: CASSLTGTSGAKEFF. CDR3 DNA sequence: TGTGCCAGCAGCCTAACCGGGACTAGCGGGGCTAAGGAGTTCTTC.

The chain recombines TRBV19 with TRBJ1-6, with a tentative D call TRBD1 (5 bases). V gave up 3 bases and J gave up 9 bases, with 12 bases separating them. Germline CDR1 and CDR2: LNHDA and SQIVND (reference sequence). The CDR3 consists of 14 residues. CDR3 sequence reads: CASSMAERGSPLHF. CDR3 bases: TGTGCCAGTAGTATGGCGGAAAGGGGTTCACCCCTCCACTTT. Looking up the rest from reference TRBV19 and TRBJ1-6 gives the full variable domain: DGGITQSPKYLFRKEGQNVTLSCEQNLNHDAMYWYRQDPGQGLRLIYYSQIVNDFQKGDIAEGYSVSREKKESFPLTVTSAQKNPTAFYLCASSMAERGSPLHFGNGTRLTVT.

In this sample, this clone turned up a few times. The chain carries TRBV27 and TRBJ1-1; unclear D gene. This CDR3 spans 16 amino acids. Germline values: CDR1 MNHEY, CDR2 SMNVEV (reference sequence). Deletions cut 7 bases from V and 0 bases from J, with 18 bases between. DNA of the CDR3: TGTGCCAGCACGGAAAGGAAGGGTCGAGTGAACACTGAAGCTTTCTTT. Protein: CASTERKGRVNTEAFF.

The count of this clone is one. This chain links TRBV9 with TRBJ2-7, with 12 bases identical to TRBD2. Germline CDR1 SGDLS, CDR2 YYNGEE. The CDR3 spans 16 residues. With 4 bases clipped from V and 7 bases from J, the junction kept 12 bases outside the gene matches. Here the CDR3 reads CASSPHASGGALEQYF. As DNA, the CDR3 is TGTGCCAGCAGCCCTCACGCTAGCGGGGGGGCGTTGGAGCAGTACTTC.